This section outlines one T cell receptor beta chain sequence together with its context. What it binds is unknown. The CDR3 contains 12 residues. Germline assignment: CDR1 MNHEY and CDR2 SMNVEV (reference sequence). The V gene lost 6 bases and the J gene lost 4 bases, with 9 bases spanning the gap. These data belong to a study of chemoradiotherapy in HPV16-positive cancers. Broader study findings: In HPV16-positive patients, HPV-responsive T-cell expansion tracked better recurrence-free survival. The functional HPV-specific definition rests on just two HPV16-positive patients. Candidate HPV-specific clones and E7-related TCR motifs grew in tumor during treatment.

The data were produced by immunoSEQ multiplex PCR, yet TCRdb's version contains in-frame clones alone and is incomplete. Of approximately 19,000 clones listed, around 85% are singletons. The TCR comes from a human donor with HPV-associated anogenital cancer. Source: blood, taken from a patient who underwent chemoradiotherapy. The chain has TRBV27 and TRBJ1-2; D is uncertain. The CDR3 reads CASRASVYGYTF. CDR3 nucleotide sequence: TGTGCCAGCAGAGCCTCAGTCTATGGCTACACCTTC.